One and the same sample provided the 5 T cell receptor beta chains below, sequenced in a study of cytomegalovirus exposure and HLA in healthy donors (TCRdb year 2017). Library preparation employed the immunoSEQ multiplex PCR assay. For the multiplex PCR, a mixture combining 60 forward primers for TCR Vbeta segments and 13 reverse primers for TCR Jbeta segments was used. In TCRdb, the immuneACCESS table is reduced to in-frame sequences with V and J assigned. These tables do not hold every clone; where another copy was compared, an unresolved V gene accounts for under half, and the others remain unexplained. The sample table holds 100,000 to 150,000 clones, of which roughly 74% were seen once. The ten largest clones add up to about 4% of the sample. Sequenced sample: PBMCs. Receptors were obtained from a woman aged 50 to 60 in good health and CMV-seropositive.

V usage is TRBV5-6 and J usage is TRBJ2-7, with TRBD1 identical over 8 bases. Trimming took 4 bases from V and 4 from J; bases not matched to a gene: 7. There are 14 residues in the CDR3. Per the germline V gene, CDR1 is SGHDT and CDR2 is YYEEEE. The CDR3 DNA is TGTGCCAGCAGCCGTGGGACAGGAGTATACGAGCAGTACTTC. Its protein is CASSRGTGVYEQYF.

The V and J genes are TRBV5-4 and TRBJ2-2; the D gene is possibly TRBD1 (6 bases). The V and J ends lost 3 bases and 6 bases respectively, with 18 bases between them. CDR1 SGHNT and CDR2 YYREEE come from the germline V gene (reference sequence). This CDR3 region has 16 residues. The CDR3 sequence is CASSSFRGESAGELFF. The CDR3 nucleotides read TGTGCCAGCAGCTCGTTCAGGGGCGAGAGTGCCGGGGAGCTGTTTTTT.

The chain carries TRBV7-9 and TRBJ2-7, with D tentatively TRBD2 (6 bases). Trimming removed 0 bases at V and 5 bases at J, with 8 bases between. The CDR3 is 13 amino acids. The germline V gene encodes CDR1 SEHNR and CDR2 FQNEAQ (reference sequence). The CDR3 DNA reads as TGTGCCAGCAGCTTAGCGGGAGGAGACGAGCAGTACTTC. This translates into CASSLAGGDEQYF.

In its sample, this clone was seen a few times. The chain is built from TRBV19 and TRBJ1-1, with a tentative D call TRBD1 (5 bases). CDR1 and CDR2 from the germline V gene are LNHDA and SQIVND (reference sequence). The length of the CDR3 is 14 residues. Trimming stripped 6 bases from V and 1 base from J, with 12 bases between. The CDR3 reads CASSADRENTEAFF. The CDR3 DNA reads TGTGCCAGTAGCGCCGACAGAGAGAACACTGAAGCTTTCTTT.

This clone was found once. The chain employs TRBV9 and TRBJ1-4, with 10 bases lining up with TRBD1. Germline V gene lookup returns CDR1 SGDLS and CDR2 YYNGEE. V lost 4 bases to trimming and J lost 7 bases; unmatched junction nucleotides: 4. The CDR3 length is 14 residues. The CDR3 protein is CASSPWDRGEKLFF. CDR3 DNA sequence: TGTGCCAGCAGCCCGTGGGACAGGGGTGAAAAACTGTTTTTT.